This T cell receptor beta chain is from a study of response to subunit inactivated influenza vaccine. TCRdb called the RT-PCR reads again in MiXCR, with one record for every CDR3 protein. The data contain a few hundred thousand distinct CDR3 sequences, approximately 12% of them singletons. This clonotype appeared a few times. Trimming shortened V by 2 bases and J by 5 bases, and 10 bases separated the two germline ends. This CDR3 region has 14 residues. The germline gives CDR1 SEHNR, CDR2 FQNEAQ (reference sequence). The clonotype was recovered from a man aged 50-60 years who received an inactivated influenza vaccine. The V gene is TRBV7-9, the J gene TRBJ2-1; D gene uncertain. The starting material was non-naive T cells sorted from PBMCs, obtained around 14 days before vaccination. This CDR3 reads CASSLRGGNNEQFF. Here the CDR3 DNA reads TGTGCCAGCAGCTTACGCGGCGGAAACAATGAGCAGTTCTTC.